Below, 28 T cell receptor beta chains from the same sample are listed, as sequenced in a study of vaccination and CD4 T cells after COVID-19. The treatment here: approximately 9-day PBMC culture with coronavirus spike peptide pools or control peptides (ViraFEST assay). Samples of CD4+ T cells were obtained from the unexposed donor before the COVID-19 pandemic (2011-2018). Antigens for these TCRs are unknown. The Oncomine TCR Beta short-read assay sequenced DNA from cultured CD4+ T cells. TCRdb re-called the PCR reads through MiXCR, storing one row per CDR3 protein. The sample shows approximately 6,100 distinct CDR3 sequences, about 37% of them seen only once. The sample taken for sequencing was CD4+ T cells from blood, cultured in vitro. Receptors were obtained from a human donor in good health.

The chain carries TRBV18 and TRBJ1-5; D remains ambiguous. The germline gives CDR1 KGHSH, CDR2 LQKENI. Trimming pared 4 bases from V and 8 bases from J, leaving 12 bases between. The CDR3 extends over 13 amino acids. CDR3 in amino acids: CASSHSPREPQHF. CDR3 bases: TGTGCCAGCTCACACAGCCCCCGTGAGCCCCAGCATTTT.

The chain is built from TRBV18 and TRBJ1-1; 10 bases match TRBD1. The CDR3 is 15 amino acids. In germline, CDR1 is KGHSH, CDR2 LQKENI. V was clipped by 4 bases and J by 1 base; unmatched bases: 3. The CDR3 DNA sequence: TGTGCCAGCTCACGACAGGGGGCAACGAACACTGAAGCTTTCTTT. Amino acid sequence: CASSRQGATNTEAFF.

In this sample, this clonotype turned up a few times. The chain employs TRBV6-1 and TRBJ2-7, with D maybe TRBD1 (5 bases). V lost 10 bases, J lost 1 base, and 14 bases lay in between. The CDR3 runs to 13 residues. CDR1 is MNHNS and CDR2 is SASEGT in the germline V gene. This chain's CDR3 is CAIGSGFSYEQYF. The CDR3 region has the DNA TGTGCCATCGGTTCAGGGTTTTCCTACGAGCAGTACTTC.

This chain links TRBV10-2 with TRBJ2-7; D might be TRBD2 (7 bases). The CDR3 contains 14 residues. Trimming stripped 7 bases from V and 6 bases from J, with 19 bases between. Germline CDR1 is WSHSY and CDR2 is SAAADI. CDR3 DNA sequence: TGCGCCAGCAAAGGGGGAGGGGCCGGGGGCGAGCAGTACTTC. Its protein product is CASKGGGAGGEQYF.

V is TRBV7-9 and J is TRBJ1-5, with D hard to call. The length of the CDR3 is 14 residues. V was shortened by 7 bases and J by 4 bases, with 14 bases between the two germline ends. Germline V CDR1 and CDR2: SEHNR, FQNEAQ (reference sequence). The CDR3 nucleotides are TGTGCCAGCACCCCCAACGGGGTGAATCAGCCCCAGCATTTT. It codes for CASTPNGVNQPQHF.

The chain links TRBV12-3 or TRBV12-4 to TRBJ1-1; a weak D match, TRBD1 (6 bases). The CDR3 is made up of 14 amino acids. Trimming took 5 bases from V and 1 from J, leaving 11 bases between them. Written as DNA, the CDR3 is TGTGCCAGCAGTCTACAGGGCCCGAACACTGAAGCTTTCTTT. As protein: CASSLQGPNTEAFF.

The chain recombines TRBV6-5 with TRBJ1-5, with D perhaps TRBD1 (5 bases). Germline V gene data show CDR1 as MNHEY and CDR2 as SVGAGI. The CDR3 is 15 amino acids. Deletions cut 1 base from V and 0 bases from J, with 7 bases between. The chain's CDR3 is CASSYFGGSNQPQHF. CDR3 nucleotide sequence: TGTGCCAGCAGTTACTTTGGGGGTAGCAATCAGCCCCAGCATTTT.

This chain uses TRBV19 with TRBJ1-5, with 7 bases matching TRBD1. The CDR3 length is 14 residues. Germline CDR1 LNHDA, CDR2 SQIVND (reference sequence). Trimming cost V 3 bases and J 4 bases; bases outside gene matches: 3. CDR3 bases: TGTGCCAGTAGTATGCAGGGGGTTAATCAGCCCCAGCATTTT. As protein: CASSMQGVNQPQHF.

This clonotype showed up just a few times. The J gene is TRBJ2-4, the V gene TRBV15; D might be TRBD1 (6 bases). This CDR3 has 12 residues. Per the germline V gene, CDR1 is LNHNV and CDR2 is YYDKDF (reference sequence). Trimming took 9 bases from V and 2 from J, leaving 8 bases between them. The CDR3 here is CATGTPKNIQYF. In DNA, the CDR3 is TGTGCCACAGGGACACCCAAAAACATTCAGTACTTC. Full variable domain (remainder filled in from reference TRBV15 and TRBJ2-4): DAMVIQNPRYQVTQFGKPVTLSCSQTLNHNVMYWYQQKSSQAPKLLFHYYDKDFNNEADTPDNFQSRRPNTSFCFLDIRSPGLGDTAMYLCATGTPKNIQYFGAGTRLSVL.

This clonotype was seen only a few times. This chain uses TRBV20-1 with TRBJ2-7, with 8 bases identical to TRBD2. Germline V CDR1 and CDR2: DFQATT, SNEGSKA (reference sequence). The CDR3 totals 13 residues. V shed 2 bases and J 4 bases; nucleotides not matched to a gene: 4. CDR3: CSARPGLEYEQYF. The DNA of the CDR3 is TGCAGTGCTAGACCGGGACTAGAATACGAGCAGTACTTC.

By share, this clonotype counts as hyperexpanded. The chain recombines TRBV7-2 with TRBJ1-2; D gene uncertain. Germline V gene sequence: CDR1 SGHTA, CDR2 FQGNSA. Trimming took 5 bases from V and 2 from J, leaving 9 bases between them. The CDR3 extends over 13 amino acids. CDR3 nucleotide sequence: TGTGCCAGCAGCCCCTATTTGAACTATGGCTACACCTTC. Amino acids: CASSPYLNYGYTF.

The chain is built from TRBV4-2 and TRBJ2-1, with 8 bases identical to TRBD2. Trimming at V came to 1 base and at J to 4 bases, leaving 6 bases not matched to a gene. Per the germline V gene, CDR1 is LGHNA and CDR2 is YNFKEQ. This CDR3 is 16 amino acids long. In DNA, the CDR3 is TGTGCCAGCAGCCAAGTCCAGCGGGGGATATACAATGAGCAGTTCTTC. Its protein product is CASSQVQRGIYNEQFF.

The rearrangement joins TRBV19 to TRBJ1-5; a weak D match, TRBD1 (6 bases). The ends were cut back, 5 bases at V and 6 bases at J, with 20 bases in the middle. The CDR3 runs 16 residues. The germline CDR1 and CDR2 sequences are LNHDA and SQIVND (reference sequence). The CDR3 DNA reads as TGTGCCAGTAGTCCATCACATACAGGGTCGGGTCAGCCCCAGCATTTT. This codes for CASSPSHTGSGQPQHF.

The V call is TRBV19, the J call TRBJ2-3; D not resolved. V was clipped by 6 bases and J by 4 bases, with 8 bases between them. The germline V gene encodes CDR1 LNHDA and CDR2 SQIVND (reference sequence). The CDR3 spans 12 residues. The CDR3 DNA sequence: TGTGCCAGTAGCACCGGAGCAGATACGCAGTATTTT. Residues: CASSTGADTQYF.

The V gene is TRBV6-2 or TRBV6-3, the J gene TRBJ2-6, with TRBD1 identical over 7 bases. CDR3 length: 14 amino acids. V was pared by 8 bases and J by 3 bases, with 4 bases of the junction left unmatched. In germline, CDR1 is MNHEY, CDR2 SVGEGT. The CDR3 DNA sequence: TGTGCCAGCGATGCAGGGGGTGGGGCCAACGTCCTGACTTTC. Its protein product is CASDAGGGANVLTF.

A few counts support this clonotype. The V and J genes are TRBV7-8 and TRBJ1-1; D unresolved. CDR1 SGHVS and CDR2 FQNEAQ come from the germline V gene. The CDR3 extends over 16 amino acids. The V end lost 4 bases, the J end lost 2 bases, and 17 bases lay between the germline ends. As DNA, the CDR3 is TGTGCCAGCAGCTCCGGAGGGCCCGGAGAAAACACTGAAGCTTTCTTT. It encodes CASSSGGPGENTEAFF. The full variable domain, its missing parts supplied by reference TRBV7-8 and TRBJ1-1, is GAGVSQSPRYKVAKRGQDVALRCDPISGHVSLFWYQQALGQGPEFLTYFQNEAQLDKSGLPSDRFFAERPEGSVSTLKIQRTQQEDSAVYLCASSSGGPGENTEAFFGQGTRLTVV.

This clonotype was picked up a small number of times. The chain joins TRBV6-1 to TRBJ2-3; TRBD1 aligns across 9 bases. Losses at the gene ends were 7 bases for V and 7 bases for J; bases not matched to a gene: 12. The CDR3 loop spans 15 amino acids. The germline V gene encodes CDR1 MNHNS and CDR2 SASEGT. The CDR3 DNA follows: TGTGCCAGCACCTCTCCTACAGGGGGCGCGAATACGCAGTATTTT. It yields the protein CASTSPTGGANTQYF.

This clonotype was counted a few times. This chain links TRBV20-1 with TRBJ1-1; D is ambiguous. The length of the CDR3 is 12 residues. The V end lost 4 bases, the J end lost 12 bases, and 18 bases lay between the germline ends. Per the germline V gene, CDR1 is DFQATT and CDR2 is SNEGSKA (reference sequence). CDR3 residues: CSATPFPGVSFF. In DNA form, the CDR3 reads TGCAGTGCTACTCCATTCCCCGGTGTCTCTTTCTTT.

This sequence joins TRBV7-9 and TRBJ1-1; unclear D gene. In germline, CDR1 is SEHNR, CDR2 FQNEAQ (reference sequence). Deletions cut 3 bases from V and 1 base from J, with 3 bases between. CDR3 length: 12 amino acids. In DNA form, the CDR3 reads TGTGCCAGCAGCTTGCAGAACACTGAAGCTTTCTTT. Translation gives CASSLQNTEAFF.

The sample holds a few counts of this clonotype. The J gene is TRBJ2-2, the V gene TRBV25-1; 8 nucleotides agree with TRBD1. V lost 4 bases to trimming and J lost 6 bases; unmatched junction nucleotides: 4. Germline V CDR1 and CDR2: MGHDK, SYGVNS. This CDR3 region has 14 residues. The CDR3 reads CASSAPGGPGELFF. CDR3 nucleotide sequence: TGTGCCAGCAGTGCCCCAGGGGGCCCCGGGGAGCTGTTTTTT. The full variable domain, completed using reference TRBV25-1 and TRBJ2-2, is EADIYQTPRYLVIGTGKKITLECSQTMGHDKMYWYQQDPGMELHLIHYSYGVNSTEKGDLSSESTVSRIRTEHFPLTLESARPSHTSQYLCASSAPGGPGELFFGEGSRLTVL.

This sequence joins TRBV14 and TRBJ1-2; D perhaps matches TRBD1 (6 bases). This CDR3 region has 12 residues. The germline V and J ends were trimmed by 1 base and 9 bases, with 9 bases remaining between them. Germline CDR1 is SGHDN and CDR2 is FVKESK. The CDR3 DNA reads TGTGCCAGCAGCCAAGTAGGGGGGAGCTACACCTTC. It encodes CASSQVGGSYTF. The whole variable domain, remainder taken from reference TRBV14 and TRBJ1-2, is EAGVTQFPSHSVIEKGQTVTLRCDPISGHDNLYWYRRVMGKEIKFLLHFVKESKQDESGMPNNRFLAERTGGTYSTLKVQPAELEDSGVYFCASSQVGGSYTFGSGTRLTVV.

CDR3 bases: TGTGCCAGTAGGGCGGGGATCAATGAGCAGTTCTTC. Residues: CASRAGINEQFF. This chain links TRBV19 with TRBJ2-1; tentative D call: TRBD2 (6 bases). The CDR3 has 12 residues. Germline V CDR1 and CDR2: LNHDA, SQIVND (reference sequence). With 6 bases removed from V and 6 bases from J, the gap between germline ends came to 9 bases. The whole variable domain, remainder taken from reference TRBV19 and TRBJ2-1, is DGGITQSPKYLFRKEGQNVTLSCEQNLNHDAMYWYRQDPGQGLRLIYYSQIVNDFQKGDIAEGYSVSREKKESFPLTVTSAQKNPTAFYLCASRAGINEQFFGPGTRLTVL.

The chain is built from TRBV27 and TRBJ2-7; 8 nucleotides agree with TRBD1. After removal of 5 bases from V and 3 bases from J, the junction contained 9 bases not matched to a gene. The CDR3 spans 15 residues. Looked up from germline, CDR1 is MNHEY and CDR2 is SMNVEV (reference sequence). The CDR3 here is CASSRQGSFDYEQYF. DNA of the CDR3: TGTGCCAGCAGTAGACAGGGGTCCTTTGACTACGAGCAGTACTTC.

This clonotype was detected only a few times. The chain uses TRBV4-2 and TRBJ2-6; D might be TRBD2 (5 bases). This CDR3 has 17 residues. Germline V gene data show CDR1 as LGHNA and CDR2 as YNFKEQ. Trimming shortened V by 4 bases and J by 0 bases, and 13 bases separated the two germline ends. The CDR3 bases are TGTGCCAGCAGCCCCGAGGGAGAGTACTCTGGGGCCAACGTCCTGACTTTC. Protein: CASSPEGEYSGANVLTF.

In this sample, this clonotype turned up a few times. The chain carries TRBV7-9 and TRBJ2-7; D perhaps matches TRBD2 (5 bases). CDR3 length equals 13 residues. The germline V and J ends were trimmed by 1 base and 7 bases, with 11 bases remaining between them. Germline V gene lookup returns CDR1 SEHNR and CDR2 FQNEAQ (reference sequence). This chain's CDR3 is CASSLGETWEQYF. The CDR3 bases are TGTGCCAGCAGCTTAGGGGAGACCTGGGAGCAGTACTTC. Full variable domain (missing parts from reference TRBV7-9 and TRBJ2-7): DTGVSQNPRHKITKRGQNVTFRCDPISEHNRLYWYRQTLGQGPEFLTYFQNEAQLEKSRLLSDRFSAERPKGSFSTLEIQRTEQGDSAMYLCASSLGETWEQYFGPGTRLTVT.

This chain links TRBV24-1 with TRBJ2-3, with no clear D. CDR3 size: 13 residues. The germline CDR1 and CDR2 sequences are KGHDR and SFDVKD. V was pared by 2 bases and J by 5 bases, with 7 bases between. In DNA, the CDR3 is TGTGCCACCAGTGATTCGGCCGTAGATACGCAGTATTTT. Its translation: CATSDSAVDTQYF.

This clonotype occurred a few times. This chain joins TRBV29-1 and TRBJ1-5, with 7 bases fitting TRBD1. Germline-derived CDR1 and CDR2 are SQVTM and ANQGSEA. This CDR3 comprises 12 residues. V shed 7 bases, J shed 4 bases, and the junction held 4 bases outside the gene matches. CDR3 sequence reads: CSGGTDNQPQHF. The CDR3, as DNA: TGCAGCGGAGGGACAGATAATCAGCCCCAGCATTTT.

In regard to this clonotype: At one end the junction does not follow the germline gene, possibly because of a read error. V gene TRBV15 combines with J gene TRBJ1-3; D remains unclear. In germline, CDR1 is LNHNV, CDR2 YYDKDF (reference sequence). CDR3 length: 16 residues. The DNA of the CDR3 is TGTGCCACCAGCGGAGATCCCACCCTTTCTGGAAACACCATATATTTT. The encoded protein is CATSGDPTLSGNTIYF.